This TCR beta chain appears in the sequencing data of a study of blood T cell repertoires in COVID-19. Method: immunoSEQ multiplex PCR; TCRdb's copy keeps in-frame clones and lacks some. The sample consists of around 70,000 clones, approximately 90% of them appearing once. Germline trimming cut 5 bases from V and 6 bases from J; bases unmatched to any gene: 7. Germline CDR1 SGHVS, CDR2 FQNEAQ. This CDR3 is built from 15 residues. The specimen was peripheral blood. The receptor comes from a human donor in a cohort sampled during active COVID-19. J is TRBJ1-5 and V is TRBV7-8; 10 bases align to TRBD1. CDR3 sequence (DNA): TGTGCCAGCAGCCGGGCGACAGGGGGCAGTCAGCCCCAGCATTTT. Amino acid sequence: CASSRATGGSQPQHF.